This TCR beta chain was obtained from a study of blood T cell repertoires in COVID-19. The CDR3 extends over 16 amino acids. V was shortened by 4 bases and J by 2 bases, with 18 bases between the two germline ends. From germline, CDR1 is LGHDT and CDR2 YNNKEL (reference sequence). Libraries were prepared by immunoSEQ multiplex PCR; TCRdb keeps only in-frame clonotypes and omits some of them. The table shows about 73,000 clones, with 77% occurring only once. V usage is TRBV3-1 (or the pseudogene TRBV3-2) and J usage is TRBJ2-7; possibly TRBD2 for D (6 bases). The clonotype comes from a man in his 70s with COVID-19, enrolled during active disease. The sequencing input was peripheral blood. Here the CDR3 reads CASSRLTSPAPYEQYF. The CDR3 bases are TGTGCCAGCAGCCGACTAACTAGCCCCGCCCCCTACGAGCAGTACTTC.